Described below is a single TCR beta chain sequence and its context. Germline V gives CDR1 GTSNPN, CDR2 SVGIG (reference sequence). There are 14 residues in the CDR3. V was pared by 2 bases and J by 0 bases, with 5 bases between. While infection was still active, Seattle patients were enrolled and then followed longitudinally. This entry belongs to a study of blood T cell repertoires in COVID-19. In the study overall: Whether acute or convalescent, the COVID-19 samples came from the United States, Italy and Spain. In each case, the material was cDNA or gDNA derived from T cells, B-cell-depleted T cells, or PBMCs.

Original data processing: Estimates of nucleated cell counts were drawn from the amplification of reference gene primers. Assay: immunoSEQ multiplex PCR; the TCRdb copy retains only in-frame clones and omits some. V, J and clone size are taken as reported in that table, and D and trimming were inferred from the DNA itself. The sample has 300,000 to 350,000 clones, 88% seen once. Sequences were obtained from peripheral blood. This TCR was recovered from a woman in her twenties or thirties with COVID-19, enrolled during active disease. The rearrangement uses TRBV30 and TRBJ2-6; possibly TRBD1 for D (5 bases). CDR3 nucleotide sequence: TGTGCCTGGAGTCAGGGCTCTGGGGCCAACGTCCTGACTTTC. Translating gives CAWSQGSGANVLTF.